This is a list of T cell receptor beta chains from one sample in a study of blood T cell repertoires in COVID-19. Sequencing used immunoSEQ multiplex PCR; TCRdb keeps in-frame clones, though not all of them. Here the sample spans 110,000 to 150,000 clones, 65% to 80% being singletons. Sequencing was performed on peripheral blood. The receptor set was obtained from a man between 60 and 75 years old with acute or convalescent COVID-19. The CDR3 runs from the conserved cysteine through the conserved F or W. A D gene is named only where the DNA matches it firmly. The size field is filled for only some rows; it gives once, few, many or a size class.

d_gene	v_gene	abundance	j_gene	CDR3nt	CDR3aa
.	TRBV28	.	TRBJ1-5	TGTGCCAGCAGTTTCATGGGGACACTCCTTCAGCCCCAGCATTTT	CASSFMGTLLQPQHF
TRBD1	TRBV6-5	.	TRBJ1-2	TGTGCCAGCAGCCAGAGGACAGGGAATGGCTACACCTTC	CASSQRTGNGYTF
.	TRBV6-5	few	TRBJ1-2	TGTGCCAGCAGTTACGGAGGGGCGGGACCGGCGGGCTACACCTTC	CASSYGGAGPAGYTF
TRBD1	TRBV29-1	.	TRBJ1-2	TGCAGCGCTGACAGGGGCTTCTATGGCTACACCTTC	CSADRGFYGYTF
.	TRBV6-4	.	TRBJ2-2	TGTGCCAGCAGTGAGGAGCTGGGCACCGGGGAGCTGTTTTTT	CASSEELGTGELFF
TRBD1	TRBV10-3	.	TRBJ2-3	TGTGCCATCACCCGAGAGCAGGGGGCGCCTACAGATACGCAGTATTTT	CAITREQGAPTDTQYF
.	TRBV19	.	TRBJ1-1	TGTGCCAGTAGCCCTGCGGGACTGCAAGCTTTCTTT	CASSPAGLQAFF
TRBD1	TRBV18	.	TRBJ1-2	TGTGCCAGCTCCGAAGGACAGGGCTATGGCTACACCTTC	CASSEGQGYGYTF
.	TRBV25-1	.	TRBJ2-7	TGTGCCAGCAGTAGTCCCGGGACAAGGAGCGAGCAGTACTTC	CASSSPGTRSEQYF
TRBD1	TRBV3-1/TRBV3-2	many	TRBJ2-7	TGTGCCAGCAGCCAAGCCCGGACAGGGAGCGAGCAGTACTTC	CASSQARTGSEQYF
.	TRBV2	.	TRBJ1-5	TGTGCCAGCAGGGCCTCGGGGGGGGTTAGCAATCAGCCCCAGCATTTT	CASRASGGVSNQPQHF
.	TRBV6-5	.	TRBJ2-4	TGTGCCAGCAGTTCTCCACTCCTAGCCAAAAACATTCAGTACTTC	CASSSPLLAKNIQYF
TRBD1	TRBV5-1	few	TRBJ1-2	TGCGCCAGCAGCTTGACGGGGGACAGGTCTGGCTACACCTTC	CASSLTGDRSGYTF
TRBD2	TRBV3-1/TRBV3-2	.	TRBJ2-5	TGTGCCAGCAGCCAAGCTAGCGGGAGAGAGACCCAGTACTTC	CASSQASGRETQYF
.	TRBV5-8	.	TRBJ2-3	TGTGCCAGCAGCTTGAAACAGGGCACAGATACGCAGTATTTT	CASSLKQGTDTQYF
.	TRBV4-3	few	TRBJ1-2	TGCGCCAGCAGCCAAGGGGCAGCCGGAAACTATGGCTACACCTTC	CASSQGAAGNYGYTF
TRBD1	TRBV28	few	TRBJ2-7	TGTGCCACCCTACGGGACAGGGCCTCCTACGAGCAGTACTTC	CATLRDRASYEQYF
.	TRBV27	.	TRBJ1-4	TGTGCCAGCAGTTTCTTCGGATCCGCAGGGATTACTGAAAAACTGTTTTTT	CASSFFGSAGITEKLFF
.	TRBV25-1	.	TRBJ2-1	TGTGCCAGCAGTGACTGGCGACTCACATCCGATGAGCAGTTCTTC	CASSDWRLTSDEQFF
TRBD2	TRBV11-1	.	TRBJ2-1	TGTGCCAGCAGCTTAGCGTCCGCTAGCGGGAGGGGCGAGCAGTTCTTC	CASSLASASGRGEQFF
.	TRBV27	.	TRBJ2-7	TGTGCCAGCAGTTTTGGAAACTACTACGAGCAGTACTTC	CASSFGNYYEQYF
.	TRBV6-5	once	TRBJ2-1	TGTGCCAGCAGTACACAGGGCGATGAGCAGTTCTTC	CASSTQGDEQFF
TRBD1	TRBV28	.	TRBJ1-4	TGTGCCAGCAGTTTGACAGGGGACGGGAATGAAAAACTGTTTTTT	CASSLTGDGNEKLFF
TRBD1	TRBV7-2	.	TRBJ2-7	TGTGCCAGCAGCTTATATGGCTTGCGGACAGGAACCTACGAGCAGTACTTC	CASSLYGLRTGTYEQYF
.	TRBV12-3/TRBV12-4	.	TRBJ2-5	TGTGCCAGCAGTTTCCGCCAAGAGACCCAGTACTTC	CASSFRQETQYF
.	TRBV20-1	few	TRBJ1-1	TGCAGTGCCAAACAACAGGGTGAAGCTTTCTTT	CSAKQQGEAFF
TRBD2	TRBV29-1	once	TRBJ2-5	TGCAGCGTTGGGACTAGCGGGGGAGAGACCCAGTACTTC	CSVGTSGGETQYF
.	TRBV28	.	TRBJ1-5	TGTGCCAGCAGTTTGTTAGGGGTTAATTGGCATTTT	CASSLLGVNWHF
.	TRBV19	.	TRBJ1-1	TGTGCCAGTAGTCAGGGATTCACTGAAGCTTTCTTT	CASSQGFTEAFF
TRBD1	TRBV4-2	.	TRBJ2-3	TGTGCCAGCAGCCCGGAGGGGACAGGAGGGAAGACAGATACGCAGTATTTT	CASSPEGTGGKTDTQYF
TRBD2	TRBV5-1	.	TRBJ2-5	TGCGCCAGCAGCCCCCCGGGGACTAGCGGGAGACTTAAGACCCAGTACTTC	CASSPPGTSGRLKTQYF
TRBD2	TRBV28	.	TRBJ2-7	TGTGCCAGCGGCGGGAGGGGTGGGGACTACGAGCAGTACTTC	CASGGRGGDYEQYF
TRBD1	TRBV9	few	TRBJ2-2	TGTGCCAGCAGCGTAGGGACAGGTTCGATGACCGGGGAGCTGTTTTTT	CASSVGTGSMTGELFF
.	TRBV28	.	TRBJ1-1	TGTGCCAGCAGTTTCTTTTGGCAGGGGCGACCTGAAGCTTTCTTT	CASSFFWQGRPEAFF
TRBD1	TRBV29-1	.	TRBJ2-5	TGCAGCGTTGGGTCCGGGACAGGGTGGGTAGGGGCCCAGTACTTC	CSVGSGTGWVGAQYF
.	TRBV7-3	.	TRBJ2-5	TGTGCCAGCAGCTTTGGAGGGCGGGAGACCCAGTACTTC	CASSFGGRETQYF
.	TRBV18	.	TRBJ2-5	TGTGCCAGCTCGCGGGCTCAGAAGGAGACCCAGTACTTC	CASSRAQKETQYF
TRBD1	TRBV7-9	.	TRBJ1-4	TGTGCCAGCAGTCGTACGGGACAGGGCAATGAAAAACTGTTTTTT	CASSRTGQGNEKLFF
TRBD2	TRBV2	.	TRBJ2-3	TGTGCCAGCAGGGAGACTAGCGGACAGTTAGATACGCAGTATTTT	CASRETSGQLDTQYF
TRBD1	TRBV27	.	TRBJ1-4	TGTGCCAGCAGTTTACTACAGGGGAGTGAAAAACTGTTTTTT	CASSLLQGSEKLFF